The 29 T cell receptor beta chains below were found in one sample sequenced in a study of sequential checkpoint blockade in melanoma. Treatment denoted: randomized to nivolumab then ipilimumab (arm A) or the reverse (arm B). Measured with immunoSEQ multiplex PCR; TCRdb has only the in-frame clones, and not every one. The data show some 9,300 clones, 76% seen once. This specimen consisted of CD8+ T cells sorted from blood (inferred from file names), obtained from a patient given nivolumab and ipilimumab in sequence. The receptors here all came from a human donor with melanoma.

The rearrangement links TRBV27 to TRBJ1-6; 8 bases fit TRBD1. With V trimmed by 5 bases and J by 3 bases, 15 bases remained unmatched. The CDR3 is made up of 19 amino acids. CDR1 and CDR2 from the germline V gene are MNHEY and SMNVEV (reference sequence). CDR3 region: CASSLLAGQGEIYNSPLHF. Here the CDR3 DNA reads TGTGCCAGCAGTCTCCTTGCCGGACAGGGAGAAATCTATAATTCACCCCTCCACTTT.

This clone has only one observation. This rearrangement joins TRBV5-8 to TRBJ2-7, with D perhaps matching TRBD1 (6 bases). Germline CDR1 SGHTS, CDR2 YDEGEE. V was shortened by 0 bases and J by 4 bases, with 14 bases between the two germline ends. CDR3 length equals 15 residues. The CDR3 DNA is TGTGCCAGCAGCTTGGATTGGACGGACAGATACGAGCAGTACTTC. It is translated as CASSLDWTDRYEQYF. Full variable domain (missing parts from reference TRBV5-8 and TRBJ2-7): EAGVTQSPTHLIKTRGQQATLRCSPISGHTSVYWYQQALGLGLQFLLWYDEGEERNRGNFPPRFSGRQFPNYSSELNVNALELEDSALYLCASSLDWTDRYEQYFGPGTRLTVT.

The CDR3 sequence: CASSQELSDRDEQYF. The DNA for the CDR3 is TGTGCCAGCAGCCAAGAACTTTCGGACAGGGACGAGCAGTACTTC. This chain uses TRBV14 with TRBJ2-5; 8 positions agree with TRBD1. The J call is uncertain, as TRBJ2-7 better fits the DNA end. The germline gives CDR1 SGHDN, CDR2 FVKESK. The CDR3 has 15 residues.

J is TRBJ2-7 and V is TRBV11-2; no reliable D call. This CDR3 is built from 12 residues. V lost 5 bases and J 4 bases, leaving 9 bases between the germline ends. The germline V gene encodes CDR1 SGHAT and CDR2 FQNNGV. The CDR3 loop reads CASSQTQYEQYF. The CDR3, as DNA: TGTGCCAGCAGCCAAACACAGTACGAGCAGTACTTC.

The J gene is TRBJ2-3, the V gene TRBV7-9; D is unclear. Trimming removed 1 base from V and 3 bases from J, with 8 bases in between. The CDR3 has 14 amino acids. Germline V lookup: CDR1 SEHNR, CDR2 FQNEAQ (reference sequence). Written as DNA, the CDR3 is TGTGCCAGCAGCTTAGGGCAAACAACAGATACGCAGTATTTT. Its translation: CASSLGQTTDTQYF.

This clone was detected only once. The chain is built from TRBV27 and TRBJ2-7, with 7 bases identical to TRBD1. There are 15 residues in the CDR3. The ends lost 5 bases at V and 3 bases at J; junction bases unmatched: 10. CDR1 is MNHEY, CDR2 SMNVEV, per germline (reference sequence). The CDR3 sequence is CASSATGTVSYEQYF. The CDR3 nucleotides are TGTGCCAGCAGTGCCACGGGGACAGTAAGCTACGAGCAGTACTTC.

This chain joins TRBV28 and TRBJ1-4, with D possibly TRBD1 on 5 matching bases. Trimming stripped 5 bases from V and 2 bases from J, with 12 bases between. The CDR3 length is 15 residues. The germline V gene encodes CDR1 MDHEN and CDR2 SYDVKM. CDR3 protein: CASSSRAGTNEKLFF. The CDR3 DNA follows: TGTGCCAGCAGTAGCAGGGCCGGGACTAATGAAAAACTGTTTTTT.

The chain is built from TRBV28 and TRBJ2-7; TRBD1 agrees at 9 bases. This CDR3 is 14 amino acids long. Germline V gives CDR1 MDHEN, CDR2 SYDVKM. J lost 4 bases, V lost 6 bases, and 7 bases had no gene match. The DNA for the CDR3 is TGTGCCAGCAGCGCCGGGACAGGGAGGTACGAGCAGTACTTC. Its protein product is CASSAGTGRYEQYF.

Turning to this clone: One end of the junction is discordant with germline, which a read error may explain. Here the CDR3 DNA reads TGTGCCAGCAGCCTAGAGAAGCAGGGCTACGAGCAGTACTTC. Amino acid sequence: CASSLEKQGYEQYF. V is TRBV11-2 and J is TRBJ2-7, with D possibly TRBD1 on 5 matching bases. Germline V gene data show CDR1 as SGHAT and CDR2 as FQNNGV. CDR3 length: 14 amino acids.

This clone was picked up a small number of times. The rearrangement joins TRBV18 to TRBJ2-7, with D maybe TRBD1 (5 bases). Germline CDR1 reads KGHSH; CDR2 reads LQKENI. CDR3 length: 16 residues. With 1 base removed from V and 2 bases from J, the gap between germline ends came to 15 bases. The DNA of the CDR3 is TGTGCCAGCTCACCACGCCTCGGTGCAGGGCCCTACGAGCAGTACTTC. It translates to CASSPRLGAGPYEQYF.

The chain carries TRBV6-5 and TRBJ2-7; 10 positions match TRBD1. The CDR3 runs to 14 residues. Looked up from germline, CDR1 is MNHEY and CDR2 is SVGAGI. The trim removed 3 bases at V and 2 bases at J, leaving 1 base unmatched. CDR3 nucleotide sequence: TGTGCCAGCAGTTATGGGACAGGGGCCTACGAGCAGTACTTC. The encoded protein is CASSYGTGAYEQYF.

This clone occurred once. For the CDR3, the DNA is TGTGCCAGTAGTATAGGGGCAGGGTACACTGAAGCTTTCTTT. Protein sequence: CASSIGAGYTEAFF. The gene calls are TRBV19 and TRBJ1-1; a possible D gene is TRBD1 (5 bases). CDR3 length: 14 amino acids. Germline CDR1 reads LNHDA; CDR2 reads SQIVND (reference sequence). Trimming cost V 1 base and J 3 bases, with 9 bases left between them.

The CDR3 here is CASSYHTGGSYNSPLHF. The CDR3 region has the DNA TGTGCCAGCAGTTATCATACAGGGGGATCCTATAATTCACCCCTCCACTTT. V and J are TRBV28 and TRBJ1-6; the match to TRBD1 covers 8 bases. The CDR3 consists of 17 residues. Germline lookup yields CDR1 MDHEN and CDR2 SYDVKM. The V segment lost 4 bases and the J segment 1 base; nucleotides outside the gene matches: 6.

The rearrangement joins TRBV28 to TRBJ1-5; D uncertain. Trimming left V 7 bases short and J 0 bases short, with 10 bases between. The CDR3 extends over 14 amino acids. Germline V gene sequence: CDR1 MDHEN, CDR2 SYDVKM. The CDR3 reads CASIYRGSNQPQHF. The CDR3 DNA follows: TGTGCCAGCATTTATCGGGGTAGCAATCAGCCCCAGCATTTT.

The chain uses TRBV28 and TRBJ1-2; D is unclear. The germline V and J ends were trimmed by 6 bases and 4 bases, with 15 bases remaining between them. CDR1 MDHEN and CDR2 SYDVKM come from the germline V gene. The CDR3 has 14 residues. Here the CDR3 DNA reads TGTGCCAGCAGAGACAACAGATTCCTCTATGGCTACACCTTC. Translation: CASRDNRFLYGYTF.

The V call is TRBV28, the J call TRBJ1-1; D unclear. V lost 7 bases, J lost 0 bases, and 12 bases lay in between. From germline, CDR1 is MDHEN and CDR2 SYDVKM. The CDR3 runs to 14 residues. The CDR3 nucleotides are TGTGCCAGCACCATGACGGAGCTGAACACTGAAGCTTTCTTT. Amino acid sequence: CASTMTELNTEAFF. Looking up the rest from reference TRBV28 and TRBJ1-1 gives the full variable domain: DVKVTQSSRYLVKRTGEKVFLECVQDMDHENMFWYRQDPGLGLRLIYFSYDVKMKEKGDIPEGYSVSREKKERFSLILESASTNQTSMYLCASTMTELNTEAFFGQGTRLTVV.

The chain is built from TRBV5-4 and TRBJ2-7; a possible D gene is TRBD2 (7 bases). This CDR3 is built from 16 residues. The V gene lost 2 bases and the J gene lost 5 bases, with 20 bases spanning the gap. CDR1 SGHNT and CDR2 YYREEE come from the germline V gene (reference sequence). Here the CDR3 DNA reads TGTGCCAGCAGCTTCATCAGGAGGGGGGGATCCCACGAGCAGTACTTC. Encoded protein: CASSFIRRGGSHEQYF.

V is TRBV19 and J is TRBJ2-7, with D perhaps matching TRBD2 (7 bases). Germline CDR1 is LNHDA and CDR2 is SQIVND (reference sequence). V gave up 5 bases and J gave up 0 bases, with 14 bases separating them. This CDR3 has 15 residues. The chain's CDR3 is CASSVGGTSSYEQYF. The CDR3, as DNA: TGTGCCAGTAGTGTGGGGGGGACAAGCTCCTACGAGCAGTACTTC. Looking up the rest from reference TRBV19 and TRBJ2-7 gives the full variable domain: DGGITQSPKYLFRKEGQNVTLSCEQNLNHDAMYWYRQDPGQGLRLIYYSQIVNDFQKGDIAEGYSVSREKKESFPLTVTSAQKNPTAFYLCASSVGGTSSYEQYFGPGTRLTVT.

This chain's CDR3 is CASSDGTGQGSYYGYTF. CDR3 bases: TGTGCCAGCAGTGACGGCACGGGACAGGGAAGTTACTATGGCTACACCTTC. The genes are TRBV28 and TRBJ1-2, with 9 bases that match TRBD1. J gave up 3 bases and V 5 bases, and 13 bases lay outside the gene matches. The CDR3 consists of 17 residues. The germline V gene encodes CDR1 MDHEN and CDR2 SYDVKM.

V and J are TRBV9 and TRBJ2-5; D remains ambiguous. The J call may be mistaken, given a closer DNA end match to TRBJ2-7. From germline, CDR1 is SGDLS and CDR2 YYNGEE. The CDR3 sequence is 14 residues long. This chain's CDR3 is CASSVTGNSYEQYF. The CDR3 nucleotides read TGTGCCAGCAGCGTCACTGGTAACTCCTACGAGCAGTACTTC.

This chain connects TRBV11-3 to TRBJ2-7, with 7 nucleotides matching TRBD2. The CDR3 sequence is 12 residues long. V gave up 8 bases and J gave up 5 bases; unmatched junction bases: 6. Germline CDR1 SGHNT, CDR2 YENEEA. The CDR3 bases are TGTGCCAGCTCGGGGGGTAAACACGAGCAGTACTTC. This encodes CASSGGKHEQYF.

Here the CDR3 DNA reads TGTGCCAGCAGCTTAGGGACAGGGGCCTACGAGCAGTACTTC. Protein product: CASSLGTGAYEQYF. The rearrangement joins TRBV7-2 to TRBJ2-7, with TRBD1 matching 9 bases. Unmatched junction bases numbered 0, after V lost 1 base and J lost 2 bases. The CDR3 length is 14 residues. Per the germline V gene, CDR1 is SGHTA and CDR2 is FQGNSA.

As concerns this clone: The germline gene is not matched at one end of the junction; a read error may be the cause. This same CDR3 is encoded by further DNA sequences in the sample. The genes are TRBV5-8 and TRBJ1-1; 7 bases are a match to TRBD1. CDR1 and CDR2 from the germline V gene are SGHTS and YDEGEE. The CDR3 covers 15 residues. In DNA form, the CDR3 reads TGCGCCAGCAGCCAAGATTCAGGGGGGAACACTGAAGCTTTCTTT. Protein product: CASSQDSGGNTEAFF.

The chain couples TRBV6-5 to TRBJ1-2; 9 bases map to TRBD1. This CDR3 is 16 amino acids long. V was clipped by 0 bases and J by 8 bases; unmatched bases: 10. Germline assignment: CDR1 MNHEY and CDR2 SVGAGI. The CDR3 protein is CASSYSAQGAPAGYTF. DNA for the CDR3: TGTGCCAGCAGTTACTCGGCACAGGGGGCGCCTGCCGGCTACACCTTC.

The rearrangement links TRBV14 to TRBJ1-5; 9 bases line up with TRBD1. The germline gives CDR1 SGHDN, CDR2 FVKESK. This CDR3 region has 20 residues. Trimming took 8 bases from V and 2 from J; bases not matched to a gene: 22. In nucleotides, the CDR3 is TGTGCCAGCTCACAGGGGGCGCATACGGTCGGCCACGTTCGCAATCAGCCCCAGCATTTT. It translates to CASSQGAHTVGHVRNQPQHF.

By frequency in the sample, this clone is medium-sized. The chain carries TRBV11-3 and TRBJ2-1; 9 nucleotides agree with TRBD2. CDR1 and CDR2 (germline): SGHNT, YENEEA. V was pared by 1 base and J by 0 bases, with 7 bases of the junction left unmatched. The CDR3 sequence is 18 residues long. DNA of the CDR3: TGTGCCAGCAGCTTAGTTTTTGGTAGCGGGGGCTCCTACAATGAGCAGTTCTTC. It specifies CASSLVFGSGGSYNEQFF. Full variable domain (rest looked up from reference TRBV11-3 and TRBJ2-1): EAGVVQSPRYKIIEKKQPVAFWCNPISGHNTLYWYLQNLGQGPELLIRYENEEAVDDSQLPKDRFSAERLKGVDSTLKIQPAELGDSAVYLCASSLVFGSGGSYNEQFFGPGTRLTVL.

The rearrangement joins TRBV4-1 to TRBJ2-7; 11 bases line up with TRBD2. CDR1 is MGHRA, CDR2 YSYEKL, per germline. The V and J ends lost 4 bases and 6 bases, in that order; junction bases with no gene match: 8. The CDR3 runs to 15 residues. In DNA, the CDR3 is TGCGCCAGCAGCCTCCCAGGGGGACTAGCGGTCGAGCAGTACTTC. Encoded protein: CASSLPGGLAVEQYF.

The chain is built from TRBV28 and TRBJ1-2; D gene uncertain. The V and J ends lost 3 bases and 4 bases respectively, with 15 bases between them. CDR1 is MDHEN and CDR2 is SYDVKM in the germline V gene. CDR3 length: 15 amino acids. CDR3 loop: CASSLIRGFGYGYTF. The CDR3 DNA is TGTGCCAGCAGTTTGATCCGGGGATTCGGCTATGGCTACACCTTC.

CDR3 sequence reads: CASSQENRVATNEKLFF. The CDR3 region has the DNA TGCGCCAGCAGCCAAGAGAACAGGGTTGCAACTAATGAAAAACTGTTTTTT. The chain carries TRBV4-3 and TRBJ1-4; the D gene is possibly TRBD1 (6 bases). Germline V gene data show CDR1 as LGHNA and CDR2 as YSLEER. The CDR3 spans 17 residues. V was shortened by 0 bases and J by 0 bases, with 11 bases between the two germline ends.